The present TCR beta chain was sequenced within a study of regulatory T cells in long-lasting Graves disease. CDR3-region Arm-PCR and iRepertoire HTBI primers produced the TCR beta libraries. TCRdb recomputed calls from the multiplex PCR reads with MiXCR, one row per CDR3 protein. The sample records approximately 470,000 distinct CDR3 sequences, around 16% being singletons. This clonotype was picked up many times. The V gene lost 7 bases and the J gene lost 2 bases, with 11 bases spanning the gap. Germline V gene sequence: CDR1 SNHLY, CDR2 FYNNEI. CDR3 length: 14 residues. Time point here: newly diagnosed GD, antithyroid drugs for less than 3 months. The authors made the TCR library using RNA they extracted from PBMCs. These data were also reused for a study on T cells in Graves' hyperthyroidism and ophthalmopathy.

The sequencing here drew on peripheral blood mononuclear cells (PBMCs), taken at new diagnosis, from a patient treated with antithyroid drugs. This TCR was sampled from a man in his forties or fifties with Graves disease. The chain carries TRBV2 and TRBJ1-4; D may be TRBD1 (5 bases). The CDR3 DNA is TGTGCCAGCAAGTGGGGGTATACTAATGAAAAACTGTTTTTT. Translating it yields CASKWGYTNEKLFF.